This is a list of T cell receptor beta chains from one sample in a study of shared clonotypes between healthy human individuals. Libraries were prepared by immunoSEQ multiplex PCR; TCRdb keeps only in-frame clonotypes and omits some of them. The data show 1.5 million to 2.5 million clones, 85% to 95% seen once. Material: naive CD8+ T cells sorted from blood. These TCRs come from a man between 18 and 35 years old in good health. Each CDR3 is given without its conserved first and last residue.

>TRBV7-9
ASSSSIVLAGELF
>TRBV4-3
ASSQDSEVHYGYT
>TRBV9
ASSPTDRPTF
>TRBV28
ATLTPGLPYEQY
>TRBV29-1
SVVGRDLSGANVLT
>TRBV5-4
ASSLDGAGIQETQY
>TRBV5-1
ASSSGTSGTDTQY
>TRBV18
ASLGNTIY
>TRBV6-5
ASSYSIAADSYEQY
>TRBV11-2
ASSLVGSPLH
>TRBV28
ASVYSPGQGAGLGNQPQH
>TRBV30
AWVPPYGTGFSGANVLT
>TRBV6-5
ASSPYRESVYGYT
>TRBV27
ASSFLGGDYGYT
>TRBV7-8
ASSLAPAPGAPQETQY
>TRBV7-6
ASSLAAEGTGEKLF
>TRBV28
ASKGQAHSYEQY
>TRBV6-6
ASSYWGSAETQY
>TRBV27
ASSSTSFEQY
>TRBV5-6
ASSPDGTSYEQY
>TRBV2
ASSVLDRVGGDTQY
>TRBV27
ATRRMDEETQY
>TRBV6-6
ASSQSPGASGYT
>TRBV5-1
ASSFDRAYEQY
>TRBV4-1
ASSQDFGAAYEQY
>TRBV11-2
ASSLDRGGVNEKLF
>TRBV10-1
ASSDGRGEQY
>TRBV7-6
ASSLGPGELF
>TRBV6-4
ASSLGENSEAF
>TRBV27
ASSFSRVLPYTDTQY
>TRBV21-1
ASSRSTGISTDTQY
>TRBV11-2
ASSFGGPSYEQY
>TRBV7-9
ASSLFQDYNEQF
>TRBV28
ASSLQTEQY
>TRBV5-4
ASTLQATGELF
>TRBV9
ASSVGREETQY
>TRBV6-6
ASSYSADSNQPQH
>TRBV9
ASSAEPLLSGANVLT
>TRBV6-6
ASSLQGDEQY
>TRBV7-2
ASSSYGADTQY
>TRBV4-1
ASSQDSPGQGITEAF
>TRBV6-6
ASSSGQGREKLF
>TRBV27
ASSLLGGELF
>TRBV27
ASSFLPGGAETQY
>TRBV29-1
SVVSEKETQY
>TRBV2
ASSVGDRVWGTDTQY
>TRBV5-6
ASSLPGQISNTGELF
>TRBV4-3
ASSHAGLENIQY
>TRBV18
ASSPDSYDGNEQF
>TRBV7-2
ASSTGTGGDGYT